The 13 T cell receptor beta chains below all came from one sample that was sequenced in a study of blood T cell repertoires in COVID-19. Clones were read by immunoSEQ multiplex PCR, and TCRdb kept only the in-frame ones, dropping some. The top ten clones hold roughly 29% of a sample with some 150,000 clones, 70% to 85% of them seen once. Sequenced input: peripheral blood. These receptors came from a woman aged 60-75 years with acute or convalescent COVID-19.

CDR3 in amino acids: CASSQVAQYNQPQHF. In DNA, the CDR3 is TGCGCCAGCAGTCAGGTAGCCCAGTACAATCAGCCCCAGCATTTT. J is TRBJ1-5 and V is TRBV23-1, with D unresolved. TRBV23-1 is assigned to the ORF class and has an uncertain function. The CDR3 sequence is 15 residues long. The germline V and J ends were trimmed by 3 bases and 3 bases, with 12 bases remaining between them.

The chain links TRBV28 to TRBJ1-5; tentatively, D is TRBD1 (5 bases). CDR3 length: 17 residues. Germline assignment: CDR1 MDHEN and CDR2 SYDVKM. Trimming left V 1 base short and J 2 bases short, with 15 bases between. Here the CDR3 DNA reads TGTGCCAGCAGTTTATCCCTAATAGGGGATGGCAATCAGCCCCAGCATTTT. Amino acids: CASSLSLIGDGNQPQHF. Full variable domain (remainder filled in from reference TRBV28 and TRBJ1-5): DVKVTQSSRYLVKRTGEKVFLECVQDMDHENMFWYRQDPGLGLRLIYFSYDVKMKEKGDIPEGYSVSREKKERFSLILESASTNQTSMYLCASSLSLIGDGNQPQHFGDGTRLSIL.

The chain recombines TRBV5-5 with TRBJ1-2; perhaps TRBD1 as D (6 bases). The germline gives CDR1 SGHKS, CDR2 YYEKEE (reference sequence). This CDR3 comprises 16 residues. V lost 1 base and J 4 bases, leaving 17 bases between the germline ends. The CDR3 bases are TGTGCCAGCAGCTTGTCTTGGGGGCTCGCGGGCTATGGCTACACCTTC. It yields the protein CASSLSWGLAGYGYTF.

This clone was seen a single time. The rearrangement joins TRBV28 to TRBJ2-2, with 8 bases aligning to TRBD1. The CDR3 runs 16 residues. Germline loops: CDR1 MDHEN, CDR2 SYDVKM. With V trimmed by 5 bases and J by 1 base, 6 bases remained unmatched. This chain's CDR3 is CASSPSGTGNTGELFF. CDR3 DNA sequence: TGTGCCAGCAGTCCGTCCGGGACAGGGAACACCGGGGAGCTGTTTTTT.

V usage is TRBV27 and J usage is TRBJ1-2; D uncertain. The CDR3 totals 13 residues. The V end was cut by 2 bases, the J end by 2 bases, with 6 bases between. In germline, CDR1 is MNHEY, CDR2 SMNVEV (reference sequence). CDR3 amino acids: CASSLTTNYGYTF. The DNA of the CDR3 is TGTGCCAGCAGTTTAACGACAAACTATGGCTACACCTTC.

In DNA form, the CDR3 reads TGTGCCAGCAGCGACGGGACAGCCAATCAGGAAAAACTGTTTTTT. Translated, it gives CASSDGTANQEKLFF. The chain joins TRBV6-2 or TRBV6-3 to TRBJ1-4; 7 nucleotides line up with TRBD1. Germline V gives CDR1 MNHEY, CDR2 SVGEGT. The V and J ends lost 6 bases and 8 bases, in that order; junction bases with no gene match: 12. This CDR3 has 15 residues.

The chain couples TRBV9 to TRBJ2-7; 8 bases are a match to TRBD2. Germline CDR1 SGDLS, CDR2 YYNGEE. The junction had 5 bases not matched to a gene; V was cut back by 3 bases and J by 0 bases. The CDR3 covers 15 residues. CDR3 residues: CASSAGGTASYEQYF. In DNA, the CDR3 is TGTGCCAGCAGCGCGGGGGGGACGGCCTCCTACGAGCAGTACTTC.

V gene TRBV28 combines with J gene TRBJ1-2, with 7 positions matching TRBD1. CDR1 and CDR2 (germline): MDHEN, SYDVKM. The trim removed 5 bases at V and 2 bases at J, leaving 5 bases unmatched. There are 14 residues in the CDR3. For the CDR3, the DNA is TGTGCCAGCAGTAGATTCAGGGGGAACTATGGCTACACCTTC. Translating it yields CASSRFRGNYGYTF.

This clone appeared a few times. The genes are TRBV6-5 and TRBJ1-4; unclear D gene. Trimming stripped 6 bases from V and 3 bases from J, with 8 bases between. Germline CDR1 reads MNHEY; CDR2 reads SVGAGI. The CDR3 is 13 residues long. For the CDR3, the DNA is TGTGCCAGCAGCACAGCCTCTAATGAAAAACTGTTTTTT. Translation: CASSTASNEKLFF.

This clone has only a few counts. The V call is TRBV6-5, the J call TRBJ2-7; 7 bases line up with TRBD1. The V and J ends lost 6 bases and 1 base, in that order; junction bases with no gene match: 3. The germline V gene has CDR1 MNHEY and CDR2 SVGAGI. This CDR3 contains 13 residues. CDR3 protein: CASRPGQSYEQYV. The CDR3 DNA reads TGTGCCAGCAGACCGGGACAGTCCTACGAGCAGTACGTC.

The chain employs TRBV7-2 and TRBJ2-1, with 7 bases identical to TRBD2. Trimming removed 3 bases from V and 8 bases from J; junction bases left unmatched: 7. The CDR3 extends over 14 amino acids. Germline V CDR1 and CDR2: SGHTA, FQGNSA. CDR3 bases: TGTGCCAGCAGCTTGGGGGGGACTCCCCATGAGCAGTTCTTC. Residues: CASSLGGTPHEQFF. The full variable domain, with the rest looked up from reference TRBV7-2 and TRBJ2-1, is GAGVSQSPSNKVTEKGKDVELRCDPISGHTALYWYRQSLGQGLEFLIYFQGNSAPDKSGLPSDRFSAERTGGSVSTLTIQRTQQEDSAVYLCASSLGGTPHEQFFGPGTRLTVL.

The rearrangement joins TRBV27 to TRBJ2-7; TRBD2 matches at 8 bases. The CDR3 spans 17 residues. V trimming: 3 bases; J trimming: 6 bases; junction bases outside the gene matches: 16. Germline-derived CDR1 and CDR2 are MNHEY and SMNVEV (reference sequence). Here the CDR3 reads CASSFSRGASQLGEQYV. The CDR3 nucleotides are TGTGCCAGCAGTTTTTCGCGGGGGGCCAGTCAGTTGGGCGAGCAGTACGTC.

This chain links TRBV10-3 with TRBJ1-6; TRBD1 is a possible D gene (6 bases). With 3 bases removed from V and 7 bases from J, the gap between germline ends came to 13 bases. The CDR3 is 15 residues long. The germline gives CDR1 ENHRY, CDR2 SYGVKD. This CDR3 reads CAISDRGQLNSPLHF. The CDR3 bases are TGTGCCATCAGTGACCGCGGACAGTTGAATTCACCCCTCCACTTT.